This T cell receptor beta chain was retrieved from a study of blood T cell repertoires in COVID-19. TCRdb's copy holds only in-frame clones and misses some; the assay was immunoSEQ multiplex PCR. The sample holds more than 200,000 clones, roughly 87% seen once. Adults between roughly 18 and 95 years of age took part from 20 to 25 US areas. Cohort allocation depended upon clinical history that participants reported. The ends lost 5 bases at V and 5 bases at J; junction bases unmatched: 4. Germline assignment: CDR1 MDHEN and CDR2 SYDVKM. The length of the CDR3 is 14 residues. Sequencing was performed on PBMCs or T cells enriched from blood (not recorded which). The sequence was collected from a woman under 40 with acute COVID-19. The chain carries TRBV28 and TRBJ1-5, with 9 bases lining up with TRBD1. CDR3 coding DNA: TGTGCCAGCAGTGAGAGACAGGGGGATCAGCCCCAGCATTTT. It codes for CASSERQGDQPQHF. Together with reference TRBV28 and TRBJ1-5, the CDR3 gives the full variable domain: DVKVTQSSRYLVKRTGEKVFLECVQDMDHENMFWYRQDPGLGLRLIYFSYDVKMKEKGDIPEGYSVSREKKERFSLILESASTNQTSMYLCASSERQGDQPQHFGDGTRLSIL.